The T cell receptor (beta chain) under discussion was sequenced for a study of T cells in Graves' hyperthyroidism and ophthalmopathy. Trimming took off 0 bases at V and 10 bases at J, with 16 bases between the two ends. The CDR3 is made up of 14 amino acids. Per the germline V gene, CDR1 is DFQATT and CDR2 is SNEGSKA (reference sequence). RNA transcripts served as the template for amplifying TCR beta CDR3 regions. The HTBI primer set drove a first-round RT-PCR of the TCR CDR3. TCRdb ran MiXCR on the multiplex PCR reads and lists one entry per CDR3 protein. The sample shows around 440,000 distinct CDR3 sequences, roughly 14% of them seen only once.

The material sequenced was blood. The chain joins TRBV20-1 to TRBJ2-1; no clear D gene. The source of this sequence is a woman between 18 and 29 years old with Graves' hyperthyroidism. In DNA form, the CDR3 reads TGCAGTGCTAGAGATTTAGAAGGTATCGAGGAGCAGTTCTTC. Its translation is CSARDLEGIEEQFF.